Described below is a single T cell receptor beta chain sequence and its context. This sample was taken from a study of blood T cells in healthy people across ages. The CDR3 totals 14 residues. From germline, CDR1 is DFQATT and CDR2 SNEGSKA (reference sequence). V lost 5 bases and J lost 0; bases outside the gene matches: 6. Healthy Caucasian individuals from Russia aged about 6 to 90 served as donors. With a J-beta primer mix and a sample-barcoded 5' primer, a second PCR ran roughly 6 to 12 cycles. TCRdb re-called the 5' RACE reads with MiXCR, one entry per CDR3 protein. Of 700,000 to 850,000 distinct CDR3 sequences listed, less than 70% were seen once; the top ten hold about 38%.

The clonotype was recovered from a man at least 80 years old in good health. The sequenced material came from blood. The rearrangement joins TRBV20-1 to TRBJ1-2, with 7 bases aligning to TRBD1. The DNA of the CDR3 is TGCAGTGCTGAGACAGGGACCTCTAACTATGGCTACACCTTC. It codes for CSAETGTSNYGYTF.